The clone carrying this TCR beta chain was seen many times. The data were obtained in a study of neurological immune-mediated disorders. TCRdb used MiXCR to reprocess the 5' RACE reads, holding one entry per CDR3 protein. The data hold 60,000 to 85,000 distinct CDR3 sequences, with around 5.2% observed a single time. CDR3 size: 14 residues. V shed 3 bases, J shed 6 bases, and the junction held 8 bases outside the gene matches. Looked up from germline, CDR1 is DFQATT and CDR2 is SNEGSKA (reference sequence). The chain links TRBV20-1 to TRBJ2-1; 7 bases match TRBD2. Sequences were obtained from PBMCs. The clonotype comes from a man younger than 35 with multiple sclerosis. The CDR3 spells CSASSGGSGNEQFF. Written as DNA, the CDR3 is TGCAGTGCTAGTTCAGGCGGGAGTGGCAATGAGCAGTTCTTC.